A single sample gave rise to the 18 T cell receptor beta chains below, sequenced in a study of a mutant IDH1 vaccine in newly diagnosed glioma. The table came from immunoSEQ multiplex PCR; TCRdb's copy has only in-frame clones and leaves some out. The sample gives 50,000 to 65,000 clones, approximately 84% of which show up once; approximately 9.5% is in the top ten. Antigen specificity for these receptors is unknown. As for time point: week 11, during vaccination. Each dose of the vaccine consisted of 300 ug of mutant IDH1 20-mer peptide, with topical imiquimod. Here the sequenced sample was PBMCs, taken from a glioma patient whose treatment included an IDH1 peptide vaccine. These receptors originate from a woman aged 45-60 years with glioma.

The chain employs TRBV18 and TRBJ1-5; 10 bases match TRBD1. Germline CDR1 and CDR2: KGHSH and LQKENI. This CDR3 contains 14 residues. J lost 4 bases, V lost 4 bases, and 1 base had no gene match. For the CDR3, the DNA is TGTGCCAGCTCACGGGGACAGGGGAATCAGCCCCAGCATTTT. It codes for CASSRGQGNQPQHF.

This clone was found a few times. The CDR3, as DNA: TGTGCCAGCAGCTTGGGTGGAAGCTCCTATAATTCACCCCTCCACTTT. This sequence encodes CASSLGGSSYNSPLHF. V and J are TRBV5-5 and TRBJ1-6, with no clear D. Per the germline V gene, CDR1 is SGHKS and CDR2 is YYEKEE (reference sequence). The CDR3 sequence is 16 residues long. The V and J ends lost 0 bases and 0 bases respectively, with 7 bases between them.

CDR3 protein: CASSVKGDYTEAFF. The CDR3 nucleotides read TGTGCCAGCAGCGTAAAGGGAGATTACACTGAAGCTTTCTTT. The rearrangement joins TRBV9 to TRBJ1-1; D is unclear. The CDR3 totals 14 residues. In germline, CDR1 is SGDLS, CDR2 YYNGEE. V lost 1 base and J 3 bases, leaving 10 bases between the germline ends.

The chain couples TRBV18 to TRBJ2-2; no clear D gene. V lost 0 bases to trimming and J lost 4 bases, with 12 bases between them. The germline V gene encodes CDR1 KGHSH and CDR2 LQKENI. The CDR3 spans 16 residues. The CDR3 coding sequence is TGTGCCAGCTCACCACCCAACGGAGTACGCACCGGGGAGCTGTTTTTT. Residues: CASSPPNGVRTGELFF.

The chain has TRBV10-3 and TRBJ1-1; D is unresolved. The germline V and J ends were trimmed by 5 bases and 4 bases, with 8 bases remaining between them. Germline CDR1 ENHRY, CDR2 SYGVKD. The CDR3 is made up of 12 amino acids. The DNA for the CDR3 is TGTGCCATCAGTCCCTCCGGCACTGAAGCTTTCTTT. Translated: CAISPSGTEAFF.

The chain couples TRBV27 to TRBJ2-7; D is unresolved. Germline V lookup: CDR1 MNHEY, CDR2 SMNVEV (reference sequence). V was pared by 4 bases and J by 4 bases, with 8 bases between. This CDR3 contains 12 residues. The CDR3: CASSSDGYEQYF. The DNA for the CDR3 is TGTGCCAGCAGTTCGGACGGATACGAGCAGTACTTC.

The chain carries TRBV7-9 and TRBJ1-6; D unclear. Germline lookup yields CDR1 SEHNR and CDR2 FQNEAQ (reference sequence). The CDR3 has 14 residues. The germline V and J ends were trimmed by 0 bases and 8 bases, with 8 bases remaining between them. Here the CDR3 reads CASSLAPIDSPLHF. The CDR3 DNA sequence: TGTGCCAGCAGCTTAGCACCGATTGATTCACCCCTCCACTTT.

This chain connects TRBV9 to TRBJ2-3; D gene unclear. V was cut by 0 bases and J by 4 bases, with 9 bases left in between. The CDR3 totals 14 residues. Germline CDR1 is SGDLS and CDR2 is YYNGEE. The CDR3 loop is CASSVEAFADTQYF. The CDR3 nucleotides are TGTGCCAGCAGCGTAGAAGCTTTTGCAGATACGCAGTATTTT.

The rearrangement joins TRBV27 to TRBJ2-2; no reliable D call. The CDR3 runs 16 residues. Germline values: CDR1 MNHEY, CDR2 SMNVEV (reference sequence). V dropped 4 bases and J dropped 5 bases, with 17 bases sitting between them. CDR3 amino acids: CASSSSQQLRTGELFF. DNA of the CDR3: TGTGCCAGCAGTTCATCTCAGCAGCTTAGGACCGGGGAGCTGTTTTTT.

This clone was detected a few times. This same CDR3 is encoded by further DNA sequences in the sample. The chain is built from TRBV5-1 and TRBJ1-2, with 8 nucleotides matching TRBD1. The CDR3 is 14 amino acids. Germline V gives CDR1 SGHRS, CDR2 YFSETQ. V lost 4 bases, J lost 2 bases, and 4 bases stayed unmatched. CDR3 amino acids: CASSPRQGNYGYTF. Written as DNA, the CDR3 is TGCGCCAGCAGCCCACGACAGGGGAACTATGGCTACACCTTC.

The chain has TRBV16 and TRBJ1-1, with a possible D match to TRBD1 (6 bases). This CDR3 spans 14 amino acids. Deletions cut 4 bases from V and 5 bases from J, with 14 bases between. Per germline, CDR1 KGHSY and CDR2 FQNENV. CDR3 DNA sequence: TGTGCCAGCAGCCGGGCACAGGGTGGGACTGAAGCTTTCTTT. Translated, it gives CASSRAQGGTEAFF. Complete variable domain (other parts from reference TRBV16 and TRBJ1-1): GEEVAQTPKHLVRGEGQKAKLYCAPIKGHSYVFWYQQVLKNEFKFLISFQNENVFDETGMPKERFSAKCLPNSPCSLEIQATKLEDSAVYFCASSRAQGGTEAFFGQGTRLTVV.

V and J are TRBV11-2 and TRBJ2-7, with D tentatively TRBD1 or TRBD2 (5 bases each). The length of the CDR3 is 15 residues. V was trimmed by 3 bases and J by 3 bases, leaving 15 bases between them. The germline V gene has CDR1 SGHAT and CDR2 FQNNGV. CDR3 sequence (DNA): TGTGCCAGCAGCTTCCCAGGGACCGTGAACTACGAGCAGTACTTC. This gives the protein CASSFPGTVNYEQYF.

This chain joins TRBV12-5 and TRBJ1-2; D call uncertain. Germline V gives CDR1 LGHNT, CDR2 FRNRAP. This CDR3 is built from 14 residues. Trimming took 7 bases from V and 8 from J, leaving 20 bases between them. This CDR3 reads CASAPPVPTYGYTF. The CDR3 region has the DNA TGTGCTAGTGCCCCCCCGGTCCCCACGTACGGCTACACCTTC.

The V and J genes are TRBV19 and TRBJ1-5, with D unresolved. The CDR3 is 12 amino acids. Germline CDR1 LNHDA, CDR2 SQIVND (reference sequence). V was pared by 5 bases and J by 7 bases, with 9 bases between. CDR3 bases: TGTGCCAGTAGTGTCGGTTGGCAGCCCCAGCATTTT. Encoded protein: CASSVGWQPQHF.

This chain connects TRBV29-1 to TRBJ2-3; D uncertain. This CDR3 region has 13 residues. Germline V lookup: CDR1 SQVTM, CDR2 ANQGSEA. Trimming pared 2 bases from V and 4 bases from J, leaving 10 bases between. The CDR3 sequence is CSVELHLADTQYF. CDR3 in DNA: TGCAGCGTTGAACTGCACCTGGCAGATACGCAGTATTTT.

V gene TRBV19 combines with J gene TRBJ1-3; 7 bases fit TRBD1. CDR1 LNHDA and CDR2 SQIVND come from the germline V gene (reference sequence). The J segment lost 0 bases and the V segment lost 5 bases, leaving 7 bases of the junction unmatched. This CDR3 is 16 amino acids long. The CDR3 spells CASSSGTDSSGNTIYF. DNA for the CDR3: TGTGCCAGTAGTTCCGGGACAGATTCCTCTGGAAACACCATATATTTT.

This clone was recorded a few times. This chain joins TRBV10-1 and TRBJ1-5; no clear D. Germline-derived CDR1 and CDR2 are WNHNN and SYGVQD (reference sequence). The CDR3 has 12 residues. The V end lost 8 bases, the J end lost 0 bases, and 5 bases lay between the germline ends. DNA for the CDR3: TGCGCCAGCGGCAGTAGCAATCAGCCCCAGCATTTT. Residues: CASGSSNQPQHF.

V and J are TRBV5-6 and TRBJ2-7, with D possibly being TRBD1 (6 bases). This CDR3 contains 13 residues. V lost 0 bases, J lost 6 bases, and 10 bases lay in between. Germline CDR1 SGHDT, CDR2 YYEEEE. Here the CDR3 reads CASSLEGVGEQYF. The CDR3 DNA reads TGTGCCAGCAGCTTGGAGGGGGTTGGCGAGCAGTACTTC.